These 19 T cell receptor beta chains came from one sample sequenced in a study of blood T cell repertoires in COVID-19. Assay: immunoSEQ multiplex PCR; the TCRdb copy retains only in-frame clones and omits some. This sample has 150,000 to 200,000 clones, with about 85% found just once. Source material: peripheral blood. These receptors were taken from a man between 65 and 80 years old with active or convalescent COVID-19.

The CDR3, as DNA: TGTGCCAGCAGTTTCGGGGGGACAACAGATACGCAGTATTTT. Translating gives CASSFGGTTDTQYF. This sequence joins TRBV28 and TRBJ2-3; the D gene is possibly TRBD2 (7 bases). V lost 3 bases and J 3 bases, leaving 10 bases between the germline ends. Per the germline V gene, CDR1 is MDHEN and CDR2 is SYDVKM. The CDR3 covers 14 residues.

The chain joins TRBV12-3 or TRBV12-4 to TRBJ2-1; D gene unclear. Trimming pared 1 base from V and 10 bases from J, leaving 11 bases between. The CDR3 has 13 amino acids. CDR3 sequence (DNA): TGTGCCAGCAGTTTAGGGGCAGGTGGGGAGCAGTTCTTC. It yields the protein CASSLGAGGEQFF.

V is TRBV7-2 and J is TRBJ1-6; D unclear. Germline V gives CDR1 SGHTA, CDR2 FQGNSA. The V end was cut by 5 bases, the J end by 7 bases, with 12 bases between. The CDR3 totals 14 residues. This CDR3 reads CASSPRNLNSPLHF. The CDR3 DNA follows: TGTGCCAGCAGCCCGCGGAACCTGAATTCACCCCTCCACTTT.

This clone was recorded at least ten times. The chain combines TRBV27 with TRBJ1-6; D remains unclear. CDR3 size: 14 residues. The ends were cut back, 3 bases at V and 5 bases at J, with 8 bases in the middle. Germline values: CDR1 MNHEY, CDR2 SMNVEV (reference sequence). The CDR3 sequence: CASSFWSDNSPLHF. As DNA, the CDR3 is TGTGCCAGCAGTTTCTGGAGCGATAATTCACCCCTCCACTTT.

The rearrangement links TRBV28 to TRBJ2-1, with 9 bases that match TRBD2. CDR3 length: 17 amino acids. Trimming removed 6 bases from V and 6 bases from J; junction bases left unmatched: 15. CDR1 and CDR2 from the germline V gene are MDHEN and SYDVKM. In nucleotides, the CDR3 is TGTGCCAGCAGCCAGCCCGGGTTATCGACTAGCGGCAATGAGCAGTTCTTC. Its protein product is CASSQPGLSTSGNEQFF.

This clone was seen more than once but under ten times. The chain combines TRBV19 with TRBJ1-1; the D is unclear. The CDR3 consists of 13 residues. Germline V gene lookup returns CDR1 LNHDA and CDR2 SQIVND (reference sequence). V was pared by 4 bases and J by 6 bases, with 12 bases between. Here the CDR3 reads CASSTVVGPEAFF. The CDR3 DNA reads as TGTGCCAGTAGTACCGTCGTTGGCCCTGAAGCTTTCTTT.

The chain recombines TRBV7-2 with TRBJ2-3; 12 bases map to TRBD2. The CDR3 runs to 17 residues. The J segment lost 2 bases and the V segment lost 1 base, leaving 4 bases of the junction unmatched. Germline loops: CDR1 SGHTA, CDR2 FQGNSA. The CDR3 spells CASSLVASGRATDTQYF. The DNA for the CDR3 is TGTGCCAGCAGCTTAGTGGCTAGCGGGAGGGCCACAGATACGCAGTATTTT.

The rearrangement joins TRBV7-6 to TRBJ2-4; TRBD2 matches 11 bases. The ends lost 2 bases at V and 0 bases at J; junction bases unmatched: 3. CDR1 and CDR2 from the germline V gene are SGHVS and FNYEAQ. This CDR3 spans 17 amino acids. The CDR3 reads CASSLLAGGLAKNIQYF. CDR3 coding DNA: TGTGCCAGCAGCTTACTAGCGGGGGGTCTAGCCAAAAACATTCAGTACTTC.

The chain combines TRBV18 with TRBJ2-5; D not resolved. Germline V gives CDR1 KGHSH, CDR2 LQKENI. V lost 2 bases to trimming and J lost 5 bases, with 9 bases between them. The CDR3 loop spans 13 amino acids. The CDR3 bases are TGTGCCAGCTCACCATCCGGTTTTGAGACCCAGTACTTC. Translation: CASSPSGFETQYF.

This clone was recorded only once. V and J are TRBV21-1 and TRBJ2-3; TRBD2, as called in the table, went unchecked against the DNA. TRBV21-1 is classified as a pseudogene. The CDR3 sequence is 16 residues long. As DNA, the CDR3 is TGTGCCAGCAGCGGACGAGCGGGGGGGCCAGAAGATACGCAGTATTTT. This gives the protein CASSGRAGGPEDTQYF.

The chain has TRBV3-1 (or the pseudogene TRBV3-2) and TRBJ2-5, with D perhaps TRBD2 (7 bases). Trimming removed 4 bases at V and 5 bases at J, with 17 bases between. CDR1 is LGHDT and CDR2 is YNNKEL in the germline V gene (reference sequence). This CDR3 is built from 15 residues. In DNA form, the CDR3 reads TGTGCCAGCAGCCTTGGGGCAGGGAGGGGGGAGACCCAGTACTTC. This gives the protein CASSLGAGRGETQYF.

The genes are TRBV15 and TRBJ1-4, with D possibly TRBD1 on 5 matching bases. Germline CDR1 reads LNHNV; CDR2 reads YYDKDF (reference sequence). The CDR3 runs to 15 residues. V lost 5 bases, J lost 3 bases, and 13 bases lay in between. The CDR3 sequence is CATSPRGGANEKLFF. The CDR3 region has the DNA TGTGCCACCAGCCCCCGGGGGGGGGCTAATGAAAAACTGTTTTTT.

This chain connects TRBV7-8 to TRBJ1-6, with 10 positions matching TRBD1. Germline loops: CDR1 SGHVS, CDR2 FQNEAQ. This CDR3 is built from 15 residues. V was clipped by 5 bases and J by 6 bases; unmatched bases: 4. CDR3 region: CASSPGTGANSPLHF. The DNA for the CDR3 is TGTGCCAGCAGCCCGGGGACAGGGGCTAATTCACCCCTCCACTTT.

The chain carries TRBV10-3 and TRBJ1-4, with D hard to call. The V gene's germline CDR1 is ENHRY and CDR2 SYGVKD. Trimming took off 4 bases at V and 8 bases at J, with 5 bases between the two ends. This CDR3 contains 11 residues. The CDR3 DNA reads TGTGCCATCAGTGCAGGAGAAAAACTGTTTTTT. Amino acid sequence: CAISAGEKLFF.

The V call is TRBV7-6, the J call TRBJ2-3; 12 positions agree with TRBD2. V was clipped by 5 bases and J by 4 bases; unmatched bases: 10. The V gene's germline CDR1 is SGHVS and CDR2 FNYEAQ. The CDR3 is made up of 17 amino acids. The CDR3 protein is CASSPRTSGVNSDTQYF. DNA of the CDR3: TGTGCCAGCAGCCCCCGGACTAGCGGGGTCAACTCAGATACGCAGTATTTT.

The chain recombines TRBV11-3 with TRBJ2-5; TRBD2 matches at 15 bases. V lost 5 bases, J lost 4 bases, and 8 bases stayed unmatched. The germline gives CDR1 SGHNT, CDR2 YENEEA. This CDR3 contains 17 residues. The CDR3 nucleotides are TGTGCCAGCAGCCAGGGACTAGCGGGGGGCAAAGGAGAGACCCAGTACTTC. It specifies CASSQGLAGGKGETQYF.

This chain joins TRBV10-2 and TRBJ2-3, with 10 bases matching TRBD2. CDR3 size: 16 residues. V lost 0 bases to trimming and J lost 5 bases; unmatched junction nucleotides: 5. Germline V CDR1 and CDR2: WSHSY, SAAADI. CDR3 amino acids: CASSESVAGGLDTQYF. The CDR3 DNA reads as TGCGCCAGCAGTGAGTCGGTAGCGGGAGGTTTAGATACGCAGTATTTT.

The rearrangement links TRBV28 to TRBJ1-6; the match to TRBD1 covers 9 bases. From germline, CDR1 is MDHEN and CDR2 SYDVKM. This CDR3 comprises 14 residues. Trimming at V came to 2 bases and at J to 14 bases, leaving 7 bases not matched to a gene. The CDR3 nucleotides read TGTGCCAGCAGTTTAAGACCCCGGGACAGGGCCCTCCACTTT. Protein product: CASSLRPRDRALHF.

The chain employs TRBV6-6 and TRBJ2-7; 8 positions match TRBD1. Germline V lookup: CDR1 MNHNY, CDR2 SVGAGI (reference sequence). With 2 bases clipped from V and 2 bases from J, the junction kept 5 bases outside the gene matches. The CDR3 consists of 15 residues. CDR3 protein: CASSYLDRVPYEQYF. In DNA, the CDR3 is TGTGCCAGCAGTTACCTGGACAGGGTCCCCTACGAGCAGTACTTC.